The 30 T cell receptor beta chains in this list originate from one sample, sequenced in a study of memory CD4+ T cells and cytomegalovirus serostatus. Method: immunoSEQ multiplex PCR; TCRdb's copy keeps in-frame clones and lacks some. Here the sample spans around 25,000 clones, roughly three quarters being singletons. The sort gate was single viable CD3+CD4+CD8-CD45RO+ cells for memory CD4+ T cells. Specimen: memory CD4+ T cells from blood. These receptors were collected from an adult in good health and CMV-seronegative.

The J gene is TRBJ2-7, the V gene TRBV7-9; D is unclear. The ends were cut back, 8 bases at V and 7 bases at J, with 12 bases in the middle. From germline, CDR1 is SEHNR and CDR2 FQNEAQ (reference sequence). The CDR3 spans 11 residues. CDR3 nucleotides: TGTGCCAGCGAAGTTTTAAGTGAGCAGTACTTC. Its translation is CASEVLSEQYF.

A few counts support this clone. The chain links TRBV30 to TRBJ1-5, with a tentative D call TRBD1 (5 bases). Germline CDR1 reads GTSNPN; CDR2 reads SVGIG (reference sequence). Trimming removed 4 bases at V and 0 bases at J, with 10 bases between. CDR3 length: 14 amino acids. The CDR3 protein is CAWTPGGSNQPQHF. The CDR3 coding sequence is TGTGCCTGGACCCCGGGGGGTAGCAATCAGCCCCAGCATTTT.

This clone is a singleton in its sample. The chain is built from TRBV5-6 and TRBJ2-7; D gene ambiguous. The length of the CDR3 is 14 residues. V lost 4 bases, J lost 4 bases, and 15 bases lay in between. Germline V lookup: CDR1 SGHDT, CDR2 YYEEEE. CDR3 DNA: TGTGCCAGCAGCGCGTACTATCAAAGATACGAGCAGTACTTC. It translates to CASSAYYQRYEQYF.

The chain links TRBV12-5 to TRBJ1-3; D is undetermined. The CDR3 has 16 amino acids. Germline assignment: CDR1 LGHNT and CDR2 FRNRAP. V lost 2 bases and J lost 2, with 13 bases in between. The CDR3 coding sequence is TGTGCTAGTGGTTTGTACCATTCCGGGCCTGGAAACACCATATATTTT. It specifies CASGLYHSGPGNTIYF.

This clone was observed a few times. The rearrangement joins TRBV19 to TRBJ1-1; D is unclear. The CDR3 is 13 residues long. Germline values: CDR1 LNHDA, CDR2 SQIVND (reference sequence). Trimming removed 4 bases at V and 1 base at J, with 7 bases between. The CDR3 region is CASSKAGNTEAFF. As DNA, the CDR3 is TGTGCCAGTAGTAAGGCAGGGAACACTGAAGCTTTCTTT.

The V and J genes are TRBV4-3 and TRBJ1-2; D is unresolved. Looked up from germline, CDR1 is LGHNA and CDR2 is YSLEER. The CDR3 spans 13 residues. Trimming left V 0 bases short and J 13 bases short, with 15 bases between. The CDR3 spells CASSQEFQRSITF. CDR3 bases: TGCGCCAGCAGCCAAGAATTCCAGCGAAGTATCACCTTC.

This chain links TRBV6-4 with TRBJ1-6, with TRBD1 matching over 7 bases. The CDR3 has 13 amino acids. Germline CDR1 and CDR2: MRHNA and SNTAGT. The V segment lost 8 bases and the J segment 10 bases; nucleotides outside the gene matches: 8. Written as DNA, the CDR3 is TGTGCCAGCCGACAGGGACTAGGGTCACCCCTCCACTTT. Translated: CASRQGLGSPLHF.

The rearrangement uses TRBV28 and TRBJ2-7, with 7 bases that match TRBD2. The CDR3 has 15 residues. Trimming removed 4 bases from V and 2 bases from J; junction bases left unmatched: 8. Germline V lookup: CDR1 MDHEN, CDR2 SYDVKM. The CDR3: CASSSPTGGAYEQYF. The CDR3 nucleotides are TGTGCCAGCAGTTCCCCGACTGGGGGGGCCTACGAGCAGTACTTC.

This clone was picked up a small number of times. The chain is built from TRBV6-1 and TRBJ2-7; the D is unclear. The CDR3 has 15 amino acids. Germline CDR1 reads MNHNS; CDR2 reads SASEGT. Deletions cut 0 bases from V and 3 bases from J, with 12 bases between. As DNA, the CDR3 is TGTGCCAGCAGTGAAGCGCCCAATTACGTCTACGAGCAGTACTTC. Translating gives CASSEAPNYVYEQYF.

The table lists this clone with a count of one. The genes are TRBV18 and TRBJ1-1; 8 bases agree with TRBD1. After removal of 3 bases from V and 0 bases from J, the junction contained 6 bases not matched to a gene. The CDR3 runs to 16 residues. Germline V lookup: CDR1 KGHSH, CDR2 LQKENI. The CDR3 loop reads CASSPPGQAMNTEAFF. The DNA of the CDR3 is TGTGCCAGCTCACCTCCGGGACAGGCCATGAACACTGAAGCTTTCTTT.

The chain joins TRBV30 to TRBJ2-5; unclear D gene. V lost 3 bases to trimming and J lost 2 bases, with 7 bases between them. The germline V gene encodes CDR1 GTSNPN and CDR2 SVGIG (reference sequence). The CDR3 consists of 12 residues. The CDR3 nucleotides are TGTGCCTGGAGGGAGAATCAAGAGACCCAGTACTTC. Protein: CAWRENQETQYF. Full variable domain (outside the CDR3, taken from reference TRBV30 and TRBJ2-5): SQTIHQWPATLVQPVGSPLSLECTVEGTSNPNLYWYRQAAGRGLQLLFYSVGIGQISSEVPQNLSASRPQDRQFILSSKKLLLSDSGFYLCAWRENQETQYFGPGTRLLVL.

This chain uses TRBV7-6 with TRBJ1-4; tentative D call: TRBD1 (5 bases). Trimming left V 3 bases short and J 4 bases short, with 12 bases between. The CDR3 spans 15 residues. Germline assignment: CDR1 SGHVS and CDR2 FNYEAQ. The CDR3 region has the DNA TGTGCCAGCAGCTTCCCGGGACTCAATAATGAAAAACTGTTTTTT. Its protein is CASSFPGLNNEKLFF. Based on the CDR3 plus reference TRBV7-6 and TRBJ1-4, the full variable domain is GAGVSQSPRYKVTKRGQDVALRCDPISGHVSLYWYRQALGQGPEFLTYFNYEAQQDKSGLPNDRFSAERPEGSISTLTIQRTEQRDSAMYRCASSFPGLNNEKLFFGSGTQLSVL.

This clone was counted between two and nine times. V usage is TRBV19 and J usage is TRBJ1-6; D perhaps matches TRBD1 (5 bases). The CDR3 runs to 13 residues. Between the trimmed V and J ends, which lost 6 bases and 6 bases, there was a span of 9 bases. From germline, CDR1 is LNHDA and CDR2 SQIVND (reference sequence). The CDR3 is CASSDSFNSPLHF. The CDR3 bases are TGTGCCAGTAGCGACAGCTTTAATTCACCCCTCCACTTT.

The CDR3 DNA reads as TGTGCCAGCGGGAGGGTTTCTGATGAGCAGTTCTTC. It translates to CASGRVSDEQFF. The chain joins TRBV2 to TRBJ2-1; 7 nucleotides align to TRBD2. The germline gives CDR1 SNHLY, CDR2 FYNNEI. The CDR3 totals 12 residues. The V gene end was trimmed by 8 bases and the J gene end by 8 bases; junction bases not matched to a gene: 6.

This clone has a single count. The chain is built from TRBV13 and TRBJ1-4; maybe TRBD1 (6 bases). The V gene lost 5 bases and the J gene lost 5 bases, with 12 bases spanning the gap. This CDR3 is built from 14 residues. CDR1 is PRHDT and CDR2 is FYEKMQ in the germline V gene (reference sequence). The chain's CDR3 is CASSPGHPNEKLFF. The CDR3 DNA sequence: TGTGCCAGCAGCCCGGGACACCCAAATGAAAAACTGTTTTTT.

The CDR3 region has the DNA TGTGCCAGCAGCTCATTAGTCCGGGGTAACTCCTACGAGCAGTACTTC. Its protein is CASSSLVRGNSYEQYF. The V call is TRBV11-2, the J call TRBJ2-7, with a weak D call TRBD2 (5 bases). Germline V CDR1 and CDR2: SGHAT, FQNNGV. This CDR3 is built from 16 residues. V was cut by 4 bases and J by 0 bases, with 16 bases left in between.

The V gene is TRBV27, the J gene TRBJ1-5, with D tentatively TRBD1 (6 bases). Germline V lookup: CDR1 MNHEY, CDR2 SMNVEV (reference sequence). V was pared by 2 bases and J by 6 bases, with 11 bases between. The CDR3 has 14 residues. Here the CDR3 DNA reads TGTGCCAGCAGTTTAATAGGGGGGAGTCAGCCCCAGCATTTT. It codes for CASSLIGGSQPQHF.

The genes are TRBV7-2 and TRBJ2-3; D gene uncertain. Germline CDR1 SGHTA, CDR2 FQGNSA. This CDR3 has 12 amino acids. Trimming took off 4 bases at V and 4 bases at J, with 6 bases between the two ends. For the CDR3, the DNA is TGTGCCAGCAGCTGGCGCGCAGATACGCAGTATTTT. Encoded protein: CASSWRADTQYF.

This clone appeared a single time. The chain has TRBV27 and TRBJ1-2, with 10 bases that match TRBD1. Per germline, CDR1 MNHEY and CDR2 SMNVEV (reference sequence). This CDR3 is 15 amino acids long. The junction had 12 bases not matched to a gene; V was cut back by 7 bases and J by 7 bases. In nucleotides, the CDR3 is TGTGCCAGCACAAAATACGGACAGGGGGTTTCTGGCTACACCTTC. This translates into CASTKYGQGVSGYTF.

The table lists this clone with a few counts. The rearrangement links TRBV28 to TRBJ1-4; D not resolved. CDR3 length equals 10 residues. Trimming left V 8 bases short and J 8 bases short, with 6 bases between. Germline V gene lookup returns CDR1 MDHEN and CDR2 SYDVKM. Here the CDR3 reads CASGGEKLFF. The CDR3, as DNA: TGTGCCAGCGGTGGGGAAAAACTGTTTTTT. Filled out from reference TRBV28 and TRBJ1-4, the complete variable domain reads DVKVTQSSRYLVKRTGEKVFLECVQDMDHENMFWYRQDPGLGLRLIYFSYDVKMKEKGDIPEGYSVSREKKERFSLILESASTNQTSMYLCASGGEKLFFGSGTQLSVL.

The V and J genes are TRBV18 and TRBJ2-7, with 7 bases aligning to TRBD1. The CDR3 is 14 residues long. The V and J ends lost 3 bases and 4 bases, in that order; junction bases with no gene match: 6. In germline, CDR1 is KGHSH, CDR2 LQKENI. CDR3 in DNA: TGTGCCAGCTCACCGACAGGGAACGGGTACGAGCAGTACTTC. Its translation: CASSPTGNGYEQYF.

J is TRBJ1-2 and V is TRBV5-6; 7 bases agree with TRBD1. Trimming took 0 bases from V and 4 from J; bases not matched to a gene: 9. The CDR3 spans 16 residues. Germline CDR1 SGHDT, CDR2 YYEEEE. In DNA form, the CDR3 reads TGTGCCAGCAGCTTGGGACAGGGAACCTTGAGCTATGGCTACACCTTC. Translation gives CASSLGQGTLSYGYTF.

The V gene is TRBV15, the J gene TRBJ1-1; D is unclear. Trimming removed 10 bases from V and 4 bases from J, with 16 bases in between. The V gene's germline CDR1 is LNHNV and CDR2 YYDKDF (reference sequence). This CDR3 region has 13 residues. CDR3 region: CASTAVTGTEAFF. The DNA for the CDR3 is TGTGCCAGCACCGCCGTTACGGGCACTGAAGCTTTCTTT.

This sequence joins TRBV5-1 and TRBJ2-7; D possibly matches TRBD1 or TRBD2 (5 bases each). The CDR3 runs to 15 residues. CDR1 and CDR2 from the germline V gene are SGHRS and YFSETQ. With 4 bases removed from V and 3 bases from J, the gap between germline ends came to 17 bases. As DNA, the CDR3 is TGCGCCAGCAGCATCGAAGAGGGACGGTTCTACGAGCAGTACTTC. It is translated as CASSIEEGRFYEQYF.

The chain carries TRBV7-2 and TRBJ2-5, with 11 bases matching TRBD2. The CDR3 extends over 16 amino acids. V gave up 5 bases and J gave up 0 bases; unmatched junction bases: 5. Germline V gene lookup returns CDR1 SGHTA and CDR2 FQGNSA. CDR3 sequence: CASSQPGLADQETQYF. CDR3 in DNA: TGTGCCAGCAGCCAGCCGGGACTAGCGGACCAAGAGACCCAGTACTTC. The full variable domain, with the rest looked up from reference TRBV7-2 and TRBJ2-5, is GAGVSQSPSNKVTEKGKDVELRCDPISGHTALYWYRQSLGQGLEFLIYFQGNSAPDKSGLPSDRFSAERTGGSVSTLTIQRTQQEDSAVYLCASSQPGLADQETQYFGPGTRLLVL.

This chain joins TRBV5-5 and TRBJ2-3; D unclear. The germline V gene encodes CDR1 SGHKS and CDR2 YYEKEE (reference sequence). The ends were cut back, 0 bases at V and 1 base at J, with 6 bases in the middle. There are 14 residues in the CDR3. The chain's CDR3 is CASSLDSRTDTQYF. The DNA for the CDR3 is TGTGCCAGCAGCTTGGACAGCCGCACAGATACGCAGTATTTT.

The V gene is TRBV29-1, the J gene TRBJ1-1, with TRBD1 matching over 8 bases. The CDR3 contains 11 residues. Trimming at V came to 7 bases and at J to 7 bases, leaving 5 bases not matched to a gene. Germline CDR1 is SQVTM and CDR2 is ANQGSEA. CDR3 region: CSGTDRVEAFF. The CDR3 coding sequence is TGCAGCGGAACGGACAGGGTTGAAGCTTTCTTT.

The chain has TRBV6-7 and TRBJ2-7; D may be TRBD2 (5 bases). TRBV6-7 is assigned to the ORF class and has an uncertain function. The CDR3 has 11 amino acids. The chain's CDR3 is CGPRGTYEQYF. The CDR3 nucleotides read TGTGGACCACGGGGAACCTACGAGCAGTACTTC.

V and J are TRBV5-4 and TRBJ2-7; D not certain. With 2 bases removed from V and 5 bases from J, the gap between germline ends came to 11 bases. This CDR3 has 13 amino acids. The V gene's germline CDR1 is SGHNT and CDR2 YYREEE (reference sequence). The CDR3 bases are TGTGCCAGCAGCTTTTGGGGTGGCGACGAGCAGTACTTC. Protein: CASSFWGGDEQYF.

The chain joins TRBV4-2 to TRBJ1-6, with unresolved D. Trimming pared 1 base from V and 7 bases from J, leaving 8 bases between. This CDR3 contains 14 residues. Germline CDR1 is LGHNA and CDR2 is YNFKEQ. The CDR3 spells CASSQVNGNSPLHF. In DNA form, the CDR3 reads TGTGCCAGCAGCCAAGTTAACGGCAATTCACCCCTCCACTTT.